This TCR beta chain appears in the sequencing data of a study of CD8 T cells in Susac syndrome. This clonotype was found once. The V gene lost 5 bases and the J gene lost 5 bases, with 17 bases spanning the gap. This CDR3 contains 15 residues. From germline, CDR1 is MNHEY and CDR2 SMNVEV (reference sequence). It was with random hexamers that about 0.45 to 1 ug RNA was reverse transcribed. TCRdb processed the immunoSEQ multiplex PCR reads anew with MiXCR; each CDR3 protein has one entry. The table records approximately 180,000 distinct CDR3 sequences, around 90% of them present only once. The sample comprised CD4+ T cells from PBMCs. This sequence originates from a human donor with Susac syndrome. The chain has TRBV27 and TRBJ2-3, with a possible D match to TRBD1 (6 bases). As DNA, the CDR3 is TGTGCCAGCAGTGCCACCCAGGGGTGGATAGATACGCAGTATTTT. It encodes CASSATQGWIDTQYF.